This TCR beta chain was retrieved from a study of identical twins. A single record per CDR3 protein comes from TCRdb applying MiXCR to the 5' RACE reads. Here the sample spans about 240,000 distinct CDR3 sequences, roughly a tenth being singletons. Trimming shortened V by 3 bases and J by 2 bases, and 14 bases separated the two germline ends. The CDR3 covers 15 residues. This chain links TRBV12-3 or TRBV12-4 with TRBJ2-7, with D perhaps matching TRBD1 or TRBD2 (5 bases each). The sample consisted of memory T cells sorted from blood. The clonotype originates from a man aged 45-65 years in good health. CDR3 amino acids: CASSFYSGAAYEQYF. As DNA, the CDR3 is TGTGCCAGCAGTTTTTATTCCGGGGCCGCCTACGAGCAGTACTTC.